The clone carrying this TCR beta chain was recorded once. Its antigen remains unknown. This entry comes from a study of shared clonotypes between healthy human individuals. Running of the assay took place at deep level. Investigators spread the genomic DNA of each subset evenly over several immunoSEQ plates. Assay used: immunoSEQ multiplex PCR; TCRdb lists only in-frame clones, some missing. The sample holds some 2,100,000 clones, approximately 96% seen once. The CDR3 runs to 16 residues. CDR1 is SGHDT, CDR2 YYEEEE, per germline. Trimming cost V 3 bases and J 2 bases; bases outside gene matches: 4. Study-wide findings and caveats: Non-shared clonotypes showed lower generation probabilities than clonotypes common to all four donors.

A split of CD4+ cells into CD45RA+ naive and CD45RA-negative memory subsets was performed. The sequence was collected from a man aged 18 to 30 in good health. Sequenced material: naive CD4+ T cells sorted from blood. Subset specified: CD45RA+ positively selected. The V call is TRBV5-6, the J call TRBJ2-5; 13 bases are a match to TRBD2. The CDR3 DNA reads TGTGCCAGCAGCTCCGGGACTAGCGGGATACAAGAGACCCAGTACTTC. Residues: CASSSGTSGIQETQYF.